This TCR beta chain appears in the sequencing data of a study of cytomegalovirus exposure and HLA in healthy donors (dated by TCRdb to about 2017). About the full investigation: An earlier analysis of several hundred of the donors reported under 300 Gb of sequence data and around 110 million unique TCR beta sequences obtained from approximately 180 million T cells. Approximately 310 gigabases of sequencing data and roughly 80 million unique TCR sequences made up an early release that covered fewer than 650 HLA-typed donors. Among the 398 genotyped donors, around 81% belonged to the genetic ancestry cluster associated with self-reported Caucasian donors. The study was designed to test whether signatures of past pathogen exposure could be identified by cataloging public T cell receptors. The study profiled the T cell repertoires of about 640 subjects by immunosequencing and related them to cytomegalovirus serostatus. A separate validation cohort of over 95 different subjects was used in addition to the 666-subject first cohort. To predict cytomegalovirus infection status, the study brought together high-throughput TCR immunosequencing, statistical association of individual TCRs with disease status, and machine learning. To study patterns of TCR occurrence, a later analysis re-analyzed previously published TCR beta repertoires from 650 to 750 donors and added high-resolution HLA genotyping. Rather than drawing on any new phenotypic data, the later analysis identified candidate immune exposures from TCR beta sequences and the way those sequences occurred across donors. An earlier analysis of 587 of the donors used high-throughput TCR beta sequencing to judge whether each TCR beta V gene segment behaved as functional or pseudogenic. Donor age, sex, ethnicity and CMV serostatus were compiled alongside the repertoire data. A later genetic analysis used genome-wide SNP genotypes for about 65% of the roughly 670 donors, treating that subset as a discovery cohort. All discovery cohort repertoires had been generated using a single sequencing platform. Both class I and class II loci were covered by HLA typing, at four-digit resolution. Typing coverage varied by locus: roughly 629-640 donors for A, B, C, DRB1 and DQB1; around 560 for DQA1; about 600 for DPA1; approximately 450 for DPB1. A handful of DR-DQ haplotypes were handled as single units for association and clustering because linkage in the cohort was strong. Among around 400 genotyped donors of the cohort, an average of about 240,000 unique TCR beta nucleotide sequences were sequenced per donor, 15% to 20% of them non-productive.

The cohort consisted of 600 or so healthy bone marrow donors. At the time of sampling, every cohort member was nominally healthy, though immune exposures that went unrecorded were likely present. The donor was CMV seronegative and was included in the group of about 350 seronegative cohort members. Each donor provided a peripheral blood sample, and peripheral blood mononuclear cells were used for TCR beta sequencing. Genomic DNA extraction from the blood cell samples was performed with the Qiagen DNeasy Blood Extraction Kit. Library generation was performed with the immunoSEQ multiplex PCR assay. For the multiplex PCR, a mixture combining 60 forward primers for TCR Vbeta segments and 13 reverse primers for TCR Jbeta segments was used. The CDR3 region of rearranged TCR beta genes was amplified from genomic DNA with a multiplex PCR assay. Amplified TCR beta libraries were sequenced as 87-base-pair reads on the Illumina HiSeq System. In the source study's methods: In a later analysis, 70 million to 95 million unique TCR beta chains were counted across the 500 to 850 repertoires, and around 10 million of these chains were shared by at least two donors. Raw reads were error-corrected and collapsed into unique sequences with a nearest-neighbor algorithm that merged closely related sequences to remove PCR and sequencing errors. To assign V, D and J gene segments, CDR3 sequences were aligned to IMGT reference sequences. For a sequence to be retained, at least a six-nucleotide match to both a V gene segment and a J gene segment was required. A rearrangement was called productive if the CDR3 had no stop codons and remained in frame with V and J, and every other rearrangement was called non-productive. CDR3 was defined according to IMGT convention as the region running from the second conserved V-encoded cysteine to the conserved J-encoded phenylalanine. Sequences without an unambiguous match to a single V gene segment were excluded from the earlier analysis of about 600 of the donors. An earlier analysis of a few hundred of the donors called V segments functional above 56.7% productive rearrangements and segregating when the between-donor standard deviation exceeded 5%. A statistical classification framework was built for diagnosing cytomegalovirus status from the catalog of TCR beta chain sequences. In a later analysis, V and J genes were assigned by comparing TCR nucleotide sequences against IMGT/GENE-DB human TR gene sequences. Using the TCRdist pipeline, a later analysis assigned CDR3 sequences along with most-parsimonious VDJ recombination scenarios. In a later analysis, every TCR beta chain was defined by the combination of its CDR3 amino acid sequence and its V-gene family, and reads without a unique V-gene family were dropped. As a way to deal with suspected cross-contamination and a sequencing artifact, a later analysis dropped over 550 nucleotide sequences that were highly shared and had low generation probability. In a later analysis, a clonal expansion index for each public chain was calculated from normalized within-repertoire ranks of inferred template counts. In a later analysis, generation probabilities were computed with a VDJ recombination model fitted to out-of-frame rearrangements, and the resulting probabilities were checked against IGoR. A later analysis scored TCR-TCR, TCR-HLA and TCR-CMV co-occurrence with hypergeometric tests, applying a repertoire-size bias correction to TCR pairs. In a later analysis, false discovery rates were estimated by permuting HLA or CMV assignments 20 times. In a later analysis, co-occurring TCRs were grouped with DBSCAN, and TCRdist sequence similarity was added when clustering was performed within HLA-allele-positive subsets. Repertoires with fewer than 30,000 or more than 120,000 public chains were left out of co-occurrence clustering, as were a few repertoires with anomalous nucleotide sharing. The table comes from immuneACCESS by way of TCRdb, which keeps in-frame sequences with V and J called. Part of the clones is missing from these tables; in studies checked, under half for an unresolved V gene and the rest for unknown reasons. Clonal size and the V and J genes are those of that table, whereas D and trimming came from the DNA. Recorded for this sample are roughly 200,000 clones; 76% of them occurred a single time. Roughly 0.6% of the sample belongs to the ten largest clones.

Overall study results and their limits: In a later analysis, several top co-occurrence clusters were reported to appear linked to parvovirus B19, influenza, CMV and Epstein-Barr virus. A later genetic analysis associated a missense DCLRE1C variant with V-gene and J-gene trimming of TCR beta chains, and an independent cohort replicated the association. The study listed around 160 TCR beta chains as associated with cytomegalovirus. Sequencing depth was assumed to be roughly uniform across donors in the presence/absence analyses, though that assumption may not hold. In both the original and validation cohorts, the classifier was reported to diagnose cytomegalovirus status with high specificity and sensitivity. In an earlier analysis of around 600 of the donors, most TCR beta V segments were observed in productive rearrangements about 90% or about 30% of the time, broadly matching IMGT annotations. According to the authors, the approach could potentially be generalized to other disease states and immunological phenotypes. Linkage disequilibrium might explain the correlated functional status among segregating V segments, but an unknown experimental factor could not be excluded. Some IMGT-functional V segments, including TRBV6-2 and TRBV6-3, could not be distinguished by the 87-base-pair reads and were therefore excluded. In a later analysis, HLA-associated TCR beta chains showed more clonal expansion and lower generation probabilities than non-associated chains that were equally common. A later analysis associated some 17,000 TCR beta sequences with specific HLA alleles at a false discovery rate of 0.05. Immune exposure information for the cohort was limited to CMV serostatus. Because counts were too low, some 17 rarely observed V segments, including chromosome 9 orphons, were excluded from the earlier analysis of some 540 of the donors. According to a later genetic analysis, donors in an Asian-associated ancestry cluster had fewer N-insertions in productive TCRs than the approximately 700-donor mean. When HLA alleles, especially DR and DQ, strongly co-occurred, TCR associations were difficult to assign to individual alleles. Most CMV-associated TCR beta chains appeared to be HLA-restricted in a later analysis, and the HLA associations seemed to be driven largely by CMV exposure. In a later analysis, TCR association rates were found to vary across HLA loci, with the most associated TCRs seen for DRB1 alleles and the fewest for HLA-C alleles. The sequencing pipeline was judged likely to have produced a cluster of highly shared sequence variants as a technical artifact. Because HLA typing was missing for some donors at each locus, association tests included only the typed subset. Most TCR sequences were seen in very few donors, while some public TCRs were found in many individuals. A further reported finding was that TCR beta sequences accurately predicted the HLA-A and HLA-B alleles for most subjects in the first cohort. In vitro tests confirmed that three of the cytomegalovirus-associated TCR beta chains recognize cytomegalovirus antigens. In this cohort, only TCR beta chains were sequenced, and detectable features were limited by the absence of alpha or paired-chain data.

Points on this clone: Which antigen it targets is not known. No base quality values were provided; no much bigger clone lies one nucleotide off.

The germline V gene (reference sequence) yields MNHNY for CDR1 and SVGAGI for CDR2. The junction carries 14 bases between V and J, which are trimmed by 2 bases and 1 base respectively. Inclusive of the bounding cysteine and phenylalanine, the CDR3 is 16 residues long. Of the read, only the CDR3 DNA is kept; its 48 bases are in frame from base 1. The chain was built from TRBV6-6 and TRBJ1-1, and perhaps TRBD1 as D gene, on 6 matching bases. This TCR was recovered from a man aged 18 to 30 in good health and CMV-seronegative. The source material was PBMCs. DNA sequence: TGTGCCAGCAGTTACGGGTTACAGGGAACGAACACTGAAGCTTTCTTT. Its coded protein is CASSYGLQGTNTEAFF.